This is a list of T cell receptor beta chains from one sample in a study of PD-1 blockade in classical Hodgkin lymphoma. The method was immunoSEQ multiplex PCR; TCRdb's version includes in-frame clones alone and lacks a portion of them. The data show 60,000 to 75,000 clones, about 88% seen once. The starting material was peripheral blood mononuclear cells (PBMCs), obtained at baseline. These receptors came from a human donor with classical Hodgkin lymphoma. Both conserved end residues are part of each CDR3. Fields, in order: D gene, J gene, clone size, V gene, CDR3 DNA, CDR3 protein. The D gene is left open where the match is weak. Clone size is stated in some rows and not others, as once, few, many or a class when expanded.

.	TRBJ2-1	.	TRBV15	TGTGCCACCAGCGTACAGTACAATGAGCAGTTCTTC	CATSVQYNEQFF
TRBD2	TRBJ2-1	.	TRBV4-1	TGCGCCAGCAGCCAAGATCCGGCGGGAGCAGGCAATGAGCAGTTCTTC	CASSQDPAGAGNEQFF
TRBD2	TRBJ2-1	.	TRBV5-8	TGTGCCAGCAGCGTGCCGGGACTAGGCTACAATGAGCAGTTCTTC	CASSVPGLGYNEQFF
.	TRBJ2-1	.	TRBV2	TGTGCCAGCAGTCGAAAGGGTTACAATGAGCAGTTCTTC	CASSRKGYNEQFF
TRBD2	TRBJ2-1	.	TRBV9	TGTGCCAGCAGCGTAGGCCCTAGCGGGGGGGCAGGAGAGCAGTTCTTC	CASSVGPSGGAGEQFF
TRBD2	TRBJ2-1	.	TRBV19	TGTGCCAGTAGCCCTAGGACTAGCGTCGATGAGCAGTTCTTC	CASSPRTSVDEQFF
.	TRBJ2-1	.	TRBV5-6	TGTGCCAGCAGCGGGACAGGGGCAAGCGGGAGGCCGAAGGGGATTGAGCAGTTCTTC	CASSGTGASGRPKGIEQFF
.	TRBJ2-7	.	TRBV27	TGTGCCAGCAGTTTAACAGGTTCCTACGAGCAGTACTTC	CASSLTGSYEQYF
.	TRBJ2-1	.	TRBV4-1	TGCGCCAGCAGCCAAGAATTCGGTGAGCAGTTCTTC	CASSQEFGEQFF
TRBD1	TRBJ1-4	.	TRBV11-2	TGTGCCAGCAGCGCCGGACAGGGGATGGGTAATGAAAAACTGTTTTTT	CASSAGQGMGNEKLFF
.	TRBJ1-2	.	TRBV9	TGTGCCAGCAGCGTAGGCACCTATGGCTACACCTTC	CASSVGTYGYTF
.	TRBJ2-3	.	TRBV7-3	TGTGCCAGCAGCCATGGGGTGACGGCTGCAGATACGCAGTATTTT	CASSHGVTAADTQYF
TRBD1	TRBJ2-7	.	TRBV27	TGTGCCAGCAGTCCTAAGGGGGCGTACGAGCAGTACTTC	CASSPKGAYEQYF
TRBD1	TRBJ2-3	.	TRBV9	TGTGCCAGCAGCGTAGCTACGACAGGGATGGGGACAGATACGCAGTATTTT	CASSVATTGMGTDTQYF
TRBD2	TRBJ2-7	.	TRBV7-9	TGTGCCAGCAGCAGCCCTGGGGGGGGATACGAGCAGTACTTC	CASSSPGGGYEQYF
TRBD2	TRBJ2-2	.	TRBV28	TGTGCCAGCGGGGATCCCGGGACTAGGGACACCGGGGAGCTGTTTTTT	CASGDPGTRDTGELFF
TRBD2	TRBJ2-2	.	TRBV7-6	TGTGCCAGCAGCAGGGGTAGCGGGAGTGGCACCGGGGAGCTGTTTTTT	CASSRGSGSGTGELFF
.	TRBJ2-3	.	TRBV9	TGTGCCAGCAGCGTAGGGGCGGGTTCAGATACGCAGTATTTT	CASSVGAGSDTQYF
.	TRBJ1-5	.	TRBV7-2	TGTGCCAGCAGCTTAGAGAGCGGTCAGCCCCAGCATTTT	CASSLESGQPQHF
.	TRBJ2-2	.	TRBV19	TGTGCCAGTAGTATAGCTAGCTTCGTCACCGGGGAGCTGTTTTTT	CASSIASFVTGELFF
.	TRBJ1-2	once	TRBV6-5	TGTGCCAGCAGTTACTTCCGAGGGGCGGCTAACTATGGCTACACCTTC	CASSYFRGAANYGYTF
.	TRBJ1-5	.	TRBV7-2	TGTGCCAGCAGCTTAGTAGGGGATCAGCCCCAGCATTTT	CASSLVGDQPQHF
.	TRBJ1-4	.	TRBV6-5	TGTGCCAGCAGGGATACAACTAATGAAAAACTGTTTTTT	CASRDTTNEKLFF
.	TRBJ1-2	once	TRBV7-8	TGTGCCAGCAGCTTATCATTCCTCCCTAACTATGGCTACACCTTC	CASSLSFLPNYGYTF
TRBD1	TRBJ2-1	.	TRBV7-8	TGTGCCAGCAGCCTAGTCCGGGACAGGGCGTACAATGAGCAGTTCTTC	CASSLVRDRAYNEQFF
TRBD1	TRBJ1-2	.	TRBV23-1	TGCGCCGGGACAGGGGGACTTGGCTACACCTTC	CAGTGGLGYTF
TRBD2	TRBJ2-1	.	TRBV2	TGTGCCAGCAGGCGGGAGGGCACCAATGAGCAGTTCTTC	CASRREGTNEQFF